A selection of T cell receptor beta chains follows, all from one sample in a study of T cells in Graves' hyperthyroidism and ophthalmopathy. TCRdb re-called the multiplex PCR reads with MiXCR, one entry per CDR3 protein. Of more than 45,000 distinct CDR3 sequences in the sample, around 50% were seen once. What was sequenced was blood. The receptors shown here come from a woman under 40 with Graves' ophthalmopathy. Each CDR3 is given with its conserved first and last residue. A D gene is named only where the DNA matches it firmly. Clone size is given for some rows only: seen once, a few or many times, or a class if the clone is expanded.

clone_size | d_call | j_call | v_call | cdr3_nt | cdr3_aa
many | TRBD1 | TRBJ1-6 | TRBV19 | TGTGCCAGTAGTTCGTACAGGGGGTATAATTCACCCCTCCACTTT | CASSSYRGYNSPLHF
many | . | TRBJ1-3 | TRBV5-6 | TGTGCCAGCAGCTTTCGTAGAAACACCATATATTTT | CASSFRRNTIYF
. | TRBD2 | TRBJ2-1 | TRBV24-1 | TGTGCCACCAGTGATCAACCCCTTCTAGCGGGCAAAAACAATGAGCAGTTCTTC | CATSDQPLLAGKNNEQFF
many | . | TRBJ1-2 | TRBV19 | TGTGCCAGTAGTATTCGAGACGGCGGGCAGCGGGGCTACACCTTC | CASSIRDGGQRGYTF
many | TRBD2 | TRBJ2-1 | TRBV5-6 | TGTGCCAGCAGCCACGGGACTAGCGGGAGGGGGCGGGATGAGCAGTTCTTC | CASSHGTSGRGRDEQFF
. | TRBD2 | TRBJ2-7 | TRBV30 | TGTGCCTGGAGATCCACGGGACTAGCGGGAGCGTTCACCTGCGAGCAGTACTTC | CAWRSTGLAGAFTCEQYF
many | TRBD2 | TRBJ2-1 | TRBV30 | TGTGCCTCCTACAGCGGGAGCTCCTACAATGAGCAGTTCTTC | CASYSGSSYNEQFF
many | TRBD2 | TRBJ2-5 | TRBV4-2 | TGTGCCAGCAGCCAAAACGGCGGGAGGGGAGCAGAGACCCAGTACTTC | CASSQNGGRGAETQYF
. | TRBD1 | TRBJ2-6 | TRBV20-1 | TGCAGTGCTCCAGGGACAGGGGGATCTGGGGCCAACGTCCTGACTTTC | CSAPGTGGSGANVLTF
once | . | TRBJ2-6 | TRBV14 | TGTGCCAGCAGCCAAGGAAGGGGACCCGACTCTGGGGCCAACGTCCTGACTTTC | CASSQGRGPDSGANVLTF
. | . | TRBJ2-5 | TRBV2 | TGTGCTAGTCGTGGGTTTTTTCTTTCGAAGACCCAGTACTTC | CASRGFFLSKTQYF
. | . | TRBJ2-1 | TRBV6-1 | TGCGCCAGCAGCATAGCGGACTCCTCCGACAAGGAGCAGTTCTTC | CASSIADSSDKEQFF
once | TRBD2 | TRBJ2-5 | TRBV9 | TGTGCCAGCAGCGGGACTAGCGGGAGCCAAGAGACCCAGTACTTC | CASSGTSGSQETQYF
many | . | TRBJ2-2 | TRBV19 | TGTGCCAGTATTAGCTCGGGCGGGGAGCTGTTTTTT | CASISSGGELFF
many | . | TRBJ2-6 | TRBV28 | TGTGCCAGCAGTTCCCGACGGGCCTCTGGGGCCAACGTCCTGACTTTC | CASSSRRASGANVLTF
. | . | TRBJ2-7 | TRBV5-1 | TGTGCCAGCAGCTTGGGGGCAGCGGAGTCCTACGAGCAGTACTTC | CASSLGAAESYEQYF
. | . | TRBJ2-3 | TRBV29-1 | TGCAGCGTTGATACGGGACAAAATACGCAGTATTTT | CSVDTGQNTQYF
. | TRBD1 | TRBJ2-5 | TRBV2 | TGTGCCAGCAGTTTTCAGGGGGTAGGGACCCAGTACTTC | CASSFQGVGTQYF
once | . | TRBJ2-1 | TRBV7-2 | TGTGCCAGCAGCTTAGCGGTGGAGACCAATGAGCAGTTCTTC | CASSLAVETNEQFF
. | . | TRBJ2-6 | TRBV10-3 | TGTGCCATCAGACCGGGACAAGCGGGGGCCAACGTCCTGACTTTC | CAIRPGQAGANVLTF
. | . | TRBJ2-5 | TRBV20-1 | TGCAGTGCGAGATCCCCCGGGGCCCAGTACTTC | CSARSPGAQYF
many | . | TRBJ1-2 | TRBV27 | TGTGCCAGCAGTTTTGCAGGGTATAACTATGGCTACACCTTC | CASSFAGYNYGYTF
. | . | TRBJ2-2 | TRBV7-9 | TGTGGCAGCAGCTTAGCAAGTGGGAACACCGGGGAGCTGTTTTTT | CGSSLASGNTGELFF
few | . | TRBJ2-7 | TRBV12-2 | TGTGCAAGTCGCTCCTGCGGGACTAGCGGGATCGAGCAGTACTTC | CASRSCGTSGIEQYF
many | TRBD1 | TRBJ1-6 | TRBV5-6 | TGTGCCAGCAGCTTACGGGACAGGGCCTCACCCCTCCACTTT | CASSLRDRASPLHF
once | TRBD1 | TRBJ2-1 | TRBV9 | TGTGCCAGCAGCGTAGGGCAGGGGGCTGAGCAGTTCTTC | CASSVGQGAEQFF
. | . | TRBJ1-4 | TRBV14 | TGTGCTAGCGGCCAAGTGAGCTGGGCGAGGGAAAAACTGTTTTTT | CASGQVSWAREKLFF
many | TRBD1 | TRBJ1-4 | TRBV4-1 | TGCGCCAGCAGCCAAGTCCCGGACAGGTCGGTAAAACTGTTTTTT | CASSQVPDRSVKLFF
many | . | TRBJ1-5 | TRBV28 | TGTGCCAGCAGGTTGGGGGCCGTTCAGCCCCAGCATTTT | CASRLGAVQPQHF
. | TRBD2 | TRBJ2-1 | TRBV24-1 | TGTGCCACCAGCGAACCTAGCGGGGGGGCCTACAATGAGCAGTTCTTC | CATSEPSGGAYNEQFF
. | TRBD2 | TRBJ2-6 | TRBV11-3 | TGTGCCAGCAGCTTATCAGGCGGACTAGCGGTAAACACCGGGGCCAACGTCCTGACTTTC | CASSLSGGLAVNTGANVLTF
. | . | TRBJ2-7 | TRBV20-1 | TGCAGTGCTAGAGCGGGAGTCCTGCGCGAGCAGTACTTC | CSARAGVLREQYF
many | TRBD2 | TRBJ2-3 | TRBV6-5 | TGTGCCAGCAGTTACATATCAACTAGCGGAGCCACAGATACGCAGTATTTT | CASSYISTSGATDTQYF
few | TRBD1 | TRBJ1-5 | TRBV18 | TGTGCCAGCTCACCAAGGACAGGGCGCAATCAGCCCCAGCATTTT | CASSPRTGRNQPQHF
many | . | TRBJ2-5 | TRBV7-2 | TGTGCCAGCAGCTTAGGGAACAGGGTCCAAGAGACCCAGTACTTC | CASSLGNRVQETQYF
. | . | TRBJ2-7 | TRBV20-1 | TGCAGTGCTAGAGAGACAGGGGACTACGAGCAGCACTTC | CSARETGDYEQHF
. | TRBD1 | TRBJ1-5 | TRBV5-4 | TGTGCCAGCAGCTATCCGGGACAGGCTAATCAGCCCCAGCATTTT | CASSYPGQANQPQHF
medium-sized | . | TRBJ2-7 | TRBV15 | TGTGCCACCAGCACCTCGAGGAGGTACGAGCAGTACTTC | CATSTSRRYEQYF
many | . | TRBJ2-2 | TRBV20-1 | TGCAGTGCTAGAGACGAGGCGGTATGGAGGATCACCGGGGAGCTGTTTTTT | CSARDEAVWRITGELFF
. | TRBD1 | TRBJ2-1 | TRBV6-4 | TGTGCCAGCAGTGACTCATACAGGGGAGTAAGCAATGAGCAGTTCTTC | CASSDSYRGVSNEQFF
. | . | TRBJ1-5 | TRBV6-1 | TGTGCCAGCAGTCCCATAGCGGGAGTCGCCAATGAGCCCCAGCATTTT | CASSPIAGVANEPQHF
many | TRBD1 | TRBJ2-7 | TRBV5-4 | TGTGCCAGCAGCCGACAAGGTGGTTCCGGGACAGGGCACGAGCAGTACTTC | CASSRQGGSGTGHEQYF
. | . | TRBJ2-2 | TRBV20-1 | TGCAGTGCTAGAGCGAGTCCCGGGAACACCGGGGAGCTGTTTTTT | CSARASPGNTGELFF
many | . | TRBJ2-1 | TRBV6-5 | TGTGCCAGCAGTTACAGGGGTCTTCTTGCTGAGCAGTTCTTC | CASSYRGLLAEQFF
many | . | TRBJ1-2 | TRBV2 | TGTGCCAGCAGTGATCGACTGATGAACTATGGCTACACCTTC | CASSDRLMNYGYTF
many | TRBD2 | TRBJ2-1 | TRBV6-2/TRBV6-3 | TGTGCCAGCAGTTACACTAGCGGATCCTACAATGAGCAGTTCTTC | CASSYTSGSYNEQFF
many | . | TRBJ1-5 | TRBV7-9 | TGTGCCAGCAGCAAAAGTAGCAATCAGCCCCAGCATTTT | CASSKSSNQPQHF
. | TRBD1 | TRBJ1-2 | TRBV5-8 | TGTGCCCCGATTCTTGGGCCACAGGGGGCTCTCTATGGCTACACCTTC | CAPILGPQGALYGYTF
. | . | TRBJ1-1 | TRBV29-1 | TGCAGCATTCTCTCTCGGCGAACGGGCGAAAGTGAAGCTTTCTTT | CSILSRRTGESEAFF
. | . | TRBJ2-3 | TRBV24-1 | TGTGCCAGCAGAGACTTCGGGGGCACAGATACGCAGTATTTT | CASRDFGGTDTQYF
. | TRBD2 | TRBJ2-1 | TRBV15 | TGTGCCACCATGCGCAGGACTAGCGGGAGCCACAATGAGCAGTTCTTC | CATMRRTSGSHNEQFF
. | . | TRBJ1-6 | TRBV6-5 | TGTGCCAGCAGGGAAGCAGGTCTGGATTCACCCCTCCGCTTT | CASREAGLDSPLRF
. | . | TRBJ1-1 | TRBV20-1 | TGCAGTGCTAGAGTCGGGACTAGCGGGAACACTGAAGCTTTCTTT | CSARVGTSGNTEAFF
many | . | TRBJ2-7 | TRBV7-9 | TGTGCCAGCAGCTTAGAGCGGGCGGGACGGGCCGAGCAGTACTTC | CASSLERAGRAEQYF
once | . | TRBJ2-5 | TRBV12-3/TRBV12-4 | TGTGCCAGCAGCCTACTTGAAGAGACCCAGTACTTC | CASSLLEETQYF
. | . | TRBJ2-7 | TRBV15 | TGTGCCACCAGCAGGGCCCAGCTACGATCCGGGCAGTACTTC | CATSRAQLRSGQYF
many | TRBD1 | TRBJ2-1 | TRBV5-1 | TGCGCCAGCAGCTTTAGACAGGGGAACTACAATGAGCAGTTCTTC | CASSFRQGNYNEQFF
once | . | TRBJ2-5 | TRBV7-8 | TGTGCCAGCAGCTTAGGGACCGCACAAAAGACCCAGTACTTC | CASSLGTAQKTQYF
many | . | TRBJ2-1 | TRBV7-2 | TGTGCCAGCAGCCTTGGGGACTACAATGAGCAGTTCTTC | CASSLGDYNEQFF
many | . | TRBJ1-2 | TRBV20-1 | TGCAGTGCCTGGGACCGTCTTGGGGAGGGCTATGGCTACACCTTC | CSAWDRLGEGYGYTF